These 7 T cell receptor beta chains were sequenced from one sample in a study of beta chain features in type 1 diabetes. The isolated RNA, all of it, was reverse transcribed, so expressed TCRB transcripts were what got sequenced. Measured with immunoSEQ multiplex PCR; TCRdb has only the in-frame clones, and not every one. This repertoire shows 300,000 to 350,000 clones, about 20% found once; its top ten account for approximately 0.041%. Sequenced sample: naive CD4+ T cells from blood. These receptors all come from a young woman in good health.

This clone was observed a handful of times. The J gene is TRBJ2-4, the V gene TRBV30; no reliable D call. The CDR3 consists of 12 residues. V dropped 2 bases and J dropped 7 bases, with 9 bases sitting between them. Germline V CDR1 and CDR2: GTSNPN, SVGIG (reference sequence). Here the CDR3 reads CAWSPNGNIQYF. The CDR3, as DNA: TGTGCCTGGAGTCCAAACGGGAACATTCAGTACTTC.

The chain carries TRBV30 and TRBJ2-7, with D maybe TRBD2 (6 bases). The CDR3 covers 14 residues. With 3 bases removed from V and 7 bases from J, the gap between germline ends came to 19 bases. Per the germline V gene, CDR1 is GTSNPN and CDR2 is SVGIG (reference sequence). The CDR3 DNA is TGTGCCTGGAGGGCCCCCGGAGGGCGGTTTGAGCAGTACTTC. Protein: CAWRAPGGRFEQYF.

The CDR3 sequence: CAISRSGDISYEQYF. The DNA of the CDR3 is TGTGCCATCAGTCGGAGTGGGGACATCTCCTACGAGCAGTACTTC. The chain has TRBV10-3 and TRBJ2-7; D is possibly TRBD1 (6 bases). The CDR3 is made up of 15 amino acids. V was shortened by 5 bases and J by 0 bases, with 14 bases between the two germline ends. The germline V gene encodes CDR1 ENHRY and CDR2 SYGVKD.

V gene TRBV2 combines with J gene TRBJ1-2; D perhaps matches TRBD1 (5 bases). V gave up 1 base and J gave up 4 bases, with 13 bases separating them. CDR1 and CDR2 (germline): SNHLY, FYNNEI. This CDR3 contains 15 residues. CDR3 DNA: TGTGCCAGCAGTGAAGGGGGGGTCCCCTCCTATGGCTACACCTTC. Translated, it gives CASSEGGVPSYGYTF.

This clone was recorded a few times. The J gene is TRBJ2-5, the V gene TRBV9; 14 positions agree with TRBD2. V shed 0 bases and J 4 bases; nucleotides not matched to a gene: 8. CDR1 and CDR2 from the germline V gene are SGDLS and YYNGEE. The CDR3 extends over 18 amino acids. The DNA for the CDR3 is TGTGCCAGCAGCGTAGCTACGACTAGCGGGAGGGCCACAGAGACCCAGTACTTC. As protein: CASSVATTSGRATETQYF.

This chain connects TRBV6-5 to TRBJ1-5; D gene unclear. Germline V lookup: CDR1 MNHEY, CDR2 SVGAGI. V lost 2 bases and J 6 bases, leaving 8 bases between the germline ends. The CDR3 loop spans 13 amino acids. The CDR3 loop is CASSYDAGQPQHF. DNA of the CDR3: TGTGCCAGCAGTTACGACGCGGGTCAGCCCCAGCATTTT.

This clone was found a few times. This chain connects TRBV30 to TRBJ2-6, with a possible D match to TRBD1 (6 bases). Germline CDR1 reads GTSNPN; CDR2 reads SVGIG (reference sequence). The germline V and J ends were trimmed by 6 bases and 2 bases, with 20 bases remaining between them. The CDR3 has 17 amino acids. CDR3 DNA: TGTGCCTGCCCTCCCCAGGGGCGCGTTACTGGGGCCAACGTCCTGACTTTC. Protein sequence: CACPPQGRVTGANVLTF.